A single sample gave rise to the 3 T cell receptor beta chains below, sequenced in a study of cytomegalovirus exposure and HLA in healthy donors. Measured with immunoSEQ multiplex PCR; TCRdb has only the in-frame clones, and not every one. Among about 200,000 clones, roughly 83% were seen once, and the ten largest hold around 5.5%. The sample taken for sequencing was PBMCs. All receptors derive from a woman aged 18-29 years in good health and CMV-seronegative.

The chain couples TRBV6-1 to TRBJ1-4; no reliable D call. V lost 1 base to trimming and J lost 6 bases, with 21 bases between them. Germline lookup yields CDR1 MNHNS and CDR2 SASEGT. This CDR3 has 18 amino acids. CDR3 amino acids: CASSEVGGPSNGDEKLFF. The CDR3 DNA follows: TGTGCCAGCAGTGAAGTGGGAGGTCCATCAAATGGGGATGAAAAACTGTTTTTT.

The chain is built from TRBV5-6 and TRBJ1-1; D is possibly TRBD1 (5 bases). The germline V gene has CDR1 SGHDT and CDR2 YYEEEE. The CDR3 is 15 amino acids. Trimming shortened V by 4 bases and J by 5 bases, and 18 bases separated the two germline ends. The CDR3 loop is CASSLGTGPGTEAFF. The CDR3 DNA reads as TGTGCCAGCAGCCTCGGGACGGGGCCGGGGACTGAAGCTTTCTTT.

Written as DNA, the CDR3 is TGTGCCAGCAGCTCCCCCGACGGGGGTGACACTGAAGCTTTCTTT. Encoded protein: CASSSPDGGDTEAFF. This chain links TRBV13 with TRBJ1-1; the D gene is possibly TRBD1 (5 bases). The CDR3 is 15 amino acids. Trimming took 4 bases from V and 3 from J, leaving 15 bases between them. The germline V gene has CDR1 PRHDT and CDR2 FYEKMQ (reference sequence).